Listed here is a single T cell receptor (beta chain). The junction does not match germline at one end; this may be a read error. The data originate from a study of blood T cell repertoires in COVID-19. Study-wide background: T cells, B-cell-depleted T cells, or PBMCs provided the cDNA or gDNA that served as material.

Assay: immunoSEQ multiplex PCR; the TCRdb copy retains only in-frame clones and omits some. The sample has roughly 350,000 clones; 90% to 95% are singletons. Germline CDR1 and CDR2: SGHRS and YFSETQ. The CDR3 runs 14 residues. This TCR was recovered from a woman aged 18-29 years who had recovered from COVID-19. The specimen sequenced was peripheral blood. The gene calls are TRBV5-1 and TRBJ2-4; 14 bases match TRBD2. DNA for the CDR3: TGCGCCAGCAGGTTGGGACTAGCGGGAGACATTCAGTACTTC. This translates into CASRLGLAGDIQYF.